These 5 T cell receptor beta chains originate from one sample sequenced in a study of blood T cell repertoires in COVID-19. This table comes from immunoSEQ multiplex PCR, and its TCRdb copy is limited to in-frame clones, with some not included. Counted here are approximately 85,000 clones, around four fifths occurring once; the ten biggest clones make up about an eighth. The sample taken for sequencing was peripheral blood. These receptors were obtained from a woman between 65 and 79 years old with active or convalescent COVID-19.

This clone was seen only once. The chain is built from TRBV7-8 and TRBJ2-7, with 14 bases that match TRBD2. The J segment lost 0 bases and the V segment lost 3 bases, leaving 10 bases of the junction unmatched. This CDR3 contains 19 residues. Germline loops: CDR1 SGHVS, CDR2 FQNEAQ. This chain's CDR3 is CASSFPRTSGGPSSYEQYF. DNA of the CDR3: TGTGCCAGCAGCTTTCCTCGGACTAGCGGGGGGCCCAGCTCCTACGAGCAGTACTTC.

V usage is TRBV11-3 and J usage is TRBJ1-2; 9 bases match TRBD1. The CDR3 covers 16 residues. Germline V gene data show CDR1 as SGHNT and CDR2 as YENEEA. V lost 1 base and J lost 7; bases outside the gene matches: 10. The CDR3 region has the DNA TGTGCCAGCAGCTTAGGGGGACAGGGTGTGTTTTGTGGCTACACCTTC. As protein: CASSLGGQGVFCGYTF.

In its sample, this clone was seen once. The CDR3: CASSIPGLPATQYF. The CDR3 bases are TGTGCCAGCAGCATCCCGGGACTTCCGGCTACGCAGTATTTT. V usage is TRBV7-2 and J usage is TRBJ2-3; TRBD2 might be the D (6 bases). Germline V lookup: CDR1 SGHTA, CDR2 FQGNSA. The CDR3 extends over 14 amino acids. Trimming shortened V by 5 bases and J by 8 bases, and 17 bases separated the two germline ends.

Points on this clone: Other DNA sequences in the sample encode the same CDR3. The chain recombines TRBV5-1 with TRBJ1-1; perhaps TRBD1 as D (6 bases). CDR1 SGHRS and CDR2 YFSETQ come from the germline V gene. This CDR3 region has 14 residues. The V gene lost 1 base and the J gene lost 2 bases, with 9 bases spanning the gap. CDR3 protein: CASSLTGLNTEAFF. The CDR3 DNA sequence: TGCGCCAGCAGCTTGACAGGGTTAAACACTGAAGCTTTCTTT.

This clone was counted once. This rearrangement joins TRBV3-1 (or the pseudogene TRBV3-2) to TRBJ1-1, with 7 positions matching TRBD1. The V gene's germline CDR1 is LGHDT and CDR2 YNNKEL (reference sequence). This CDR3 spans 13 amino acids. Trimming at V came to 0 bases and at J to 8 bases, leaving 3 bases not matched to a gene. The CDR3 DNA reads TGTGCCAGCAGCCAAGAGCGACAGGGAGAAGCTTTCTTT. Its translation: CASSQERQGEAFF.